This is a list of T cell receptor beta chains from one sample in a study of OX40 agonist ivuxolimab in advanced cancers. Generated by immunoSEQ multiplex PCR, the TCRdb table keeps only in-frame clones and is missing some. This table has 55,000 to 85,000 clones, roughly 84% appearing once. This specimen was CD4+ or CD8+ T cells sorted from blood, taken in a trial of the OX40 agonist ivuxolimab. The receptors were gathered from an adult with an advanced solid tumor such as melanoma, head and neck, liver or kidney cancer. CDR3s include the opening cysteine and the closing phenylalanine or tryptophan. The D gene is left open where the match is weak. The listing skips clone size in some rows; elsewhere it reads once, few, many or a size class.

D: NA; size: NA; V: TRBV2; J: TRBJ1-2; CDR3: CASIPSEGRYGYTF; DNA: TGTGCCAGCATTCCCTCAGAGGGCAGGTATGGCTACACCTTC
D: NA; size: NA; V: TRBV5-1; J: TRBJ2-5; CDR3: CASSRTYQETQYF; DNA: TGCGCCAGCAGCAGGACGTACCAAGAGACCCAGTACTTC
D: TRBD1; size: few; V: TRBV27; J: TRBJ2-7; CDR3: CASSPRQGSEQYF; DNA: TGTGCCAGCAGTCCCCGACAGGGCAGCGAGCAGTACTTC
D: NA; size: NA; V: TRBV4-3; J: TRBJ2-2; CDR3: CASSQENPRTALGTGELFF; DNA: TGCGCCAGCAGCCAAGAGAACCCAAGGACGGCCTTAGGGACCGGGGAGCTGTTTTTT
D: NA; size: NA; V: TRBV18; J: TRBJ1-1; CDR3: CASSPRQGSTEAFF; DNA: TGTGCCAGCTCACCACGGCAGGGCTCCACTGAAGCTTTCTTT
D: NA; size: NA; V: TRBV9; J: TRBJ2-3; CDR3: CASSVGFAGSASDTQYF; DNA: TGTGCCAGCAGCGTAGGGTTCGCGGGAAGTGCTTCAGATACGCAGTATTTT
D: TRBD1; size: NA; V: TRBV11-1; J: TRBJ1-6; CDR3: CASSWRQGENSPLHF; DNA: TGTGCCAGCAGCTGGCGACAGGGTGAGAATTCACCCCTCCACTTT
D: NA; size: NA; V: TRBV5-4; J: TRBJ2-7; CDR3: CASSRRVNEAYEQYF; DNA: TGTGCCAGCAGCCGAAGGGTCAACGAGGCCTACGAGCAGTACTTC
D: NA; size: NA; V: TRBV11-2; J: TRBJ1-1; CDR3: CASSLGPANTEAFF; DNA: TGTGCCAGCAGCTTAGGACCGGCGAACACTGAAGCTTTCTTT
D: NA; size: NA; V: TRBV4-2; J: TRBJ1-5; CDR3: CASSQAGRQTNQPQHF; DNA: TGTGCCAGCAGCCAAGCAGGTCGGCAAACCAATCAGCCCCAGCATTTT
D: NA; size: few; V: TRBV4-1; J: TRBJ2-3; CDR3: CASSQVVTDTQYF; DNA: TGCGCCAGCAGCCAAGTGGTGACAGATACGCAGTATTTT
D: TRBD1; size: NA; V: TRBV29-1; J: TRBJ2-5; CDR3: CSVNMGQGGSGTQYF; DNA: TGCAGCGTCAACATGGGACAGGGTGGGTCGGGGACCCAGTACTTC
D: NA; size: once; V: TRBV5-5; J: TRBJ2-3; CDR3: CASSSIVDTQYF; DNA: TGTGCCAGCAGCTCTATTGTAGATACGCAGTATTTT
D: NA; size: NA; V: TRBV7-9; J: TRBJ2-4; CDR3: CASSLEVDIQYF; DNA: TGTGCCAGCAGCCTGGAGGTGGACATTCAGTACTTC
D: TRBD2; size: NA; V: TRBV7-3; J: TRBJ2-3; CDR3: CAIARSGGSADTQYF; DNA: TGTGCCATCGCCCGCAGCGGGGGGTCCGCAGATACGCAGTATTTT
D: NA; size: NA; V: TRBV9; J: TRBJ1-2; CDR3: CASSRTDNNYGYTF; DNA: TGTGCCAGCAGCAGGACAGATAATAACTATGGCTACACCTTC
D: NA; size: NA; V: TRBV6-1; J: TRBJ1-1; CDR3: CASSDQPNTEAFF; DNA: TGTGCCAGCAGTGACCAGCCGAACACTGAAGCTTTCTTT
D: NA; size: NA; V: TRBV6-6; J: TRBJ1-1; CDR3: CASKVPGGTEAFF; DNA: TGTGCCAGTAAAGTGCCAGGAGGGACTGAAGCTTTCTTT
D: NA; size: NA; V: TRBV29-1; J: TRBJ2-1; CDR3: CSVEDDEGRANEQFF; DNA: TGCAGCGTTGAAGACGATGAAGGCAGGGCCAATGAGCAGTTCTTC
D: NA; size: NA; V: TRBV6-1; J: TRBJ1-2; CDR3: CASSEVQGVGGYTF; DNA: TGTGCCAGCAGTGAAGTACAGGGAGTCGGAGGCTACACCTTC
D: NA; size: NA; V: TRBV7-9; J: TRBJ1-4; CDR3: CASSWGRANEKLFF; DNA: TGTGCCAGCAGCTGGGGACGGGCAAATGAAAAACTGTTTTTT
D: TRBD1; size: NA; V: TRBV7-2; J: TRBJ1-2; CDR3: CASSWNRGREGYTF; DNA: TGTGCCAGCAGCTGGAACAGGGGGCGCGAGGGCTACACCTTC
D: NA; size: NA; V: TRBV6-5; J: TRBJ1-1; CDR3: CASTPGFGSTEAFF; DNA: TGTGCCAGCACGCCAGGATTCGGGTCCACTGAAGCTTTCTTT
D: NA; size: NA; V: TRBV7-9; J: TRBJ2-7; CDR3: CASSAALGNSYEQYF; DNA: TGTGCCAGCAGCGCGGCCCTGGGGAATTCGTACGAGCAGTACTTC
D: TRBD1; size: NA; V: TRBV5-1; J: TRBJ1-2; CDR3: CASSPDRANYGYTF; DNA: TGCGCCAGCAGTCCGGACAGGGCCAACTATGGCTACACCTTC